Listed below are T cell receptor beta chains from one sample, sequenced in a study of blood T cells in healthy people across ages. TCRdb called the 5' RACE reads again in MiXCR, with one record for every CDR3 protein. This table has under 2 million distinct CDR3 sequences, roughly a third appearing once. Sequencing input: blood. Receptors were obtained from a young woman in good health. The CDR3 runs from the conserved cysteine through the conserved F or W.

j_call cdr3_length v_call cdr3_aa
TRBJ2-3 18 TRBV20-1 CSAGSRKWTNPGADTQYF
TRBJ2-5 15 TRBV18 CASSSQTSGGETQYF
TRBJ2-7 12 TRBV9 CASSVDKDEQYF
TRBJ1-1 15 TRBV15 CATSRDLRTGAEAFF
TRBJ1-6 16 TRBV25-1 CASSGDRSSNNSPLHF
TRBJ2-5 15 TRBV28 CASSDLAGNQETQYF
TRBJ1-2 16 TRBV12-3/TRBV12-4 CASSSGIKVGTYGYTF
TRBJ2-5 18 TRBV5-6 CASSRLGQGTNLQETQYF
TRBJ2-3 13 TRBV20-1 CSARGLVTDTQYF
TRBJ2-7 14 TRBV6-6 CASSSQGPIYEQYF
TRBJ2-5 17 TRBV4-3 CANSQAGTGGFQETQYF
TRBJ1-1 11 TRBV4-1 CASRDRTEAFF
TRBJ2-7 14 TRBV29-1 CSALVAGGFYEQYF
TRBJ2-6 18 TRBV9 CASTLSTPPGSGANVLTF
TRBJ1-1 10 TRBV19 CASANGGAFF
TRBJ1-2 15 TRBV7-2 CASSLDYGAFPGYTF
TRBJ2-3 14 TRBV11-2 CASSSPRGADTQYF
TRBJ2-5 13 TRBV7-3 CASSEVGQETRYF
TRBJ2-5 16 TRBV11-2 CASSLGPAGLQETQYF
TRBJ2-5 16 TRBV7-2 CASSLTGGGPKETQYF
TRBJ2-1 15 TRBV11-2 CASSSGTSGRANQFF
TRBJ2-5 16 TRBV7-9 CASSLDGGRAKETQYF
TRBJ2-7 16 TRBV20-1 CSAKIPGLAGNYEQYF
TRBJ2-7 14 TRBV30 CAWSVTRSSYEQYF
TRBJ1-4 13 TRBV29-1 CSVESDRGEKLFF
TRBJ2-5 14 TRBV13 CASSLKRGQETQYF
TRBJ2-7 16 TRBV4-1 CASSQDLAGGSYEQYF
TRBJ1-1 16 TRBV5-1 CASSLVQPMQNTEAFF
TRBJ2-1 15 TRBV18 CASSPSTTGYNEQFF
TRBJ2-3 15 TRBV7-2 CTSSPGDSLGDTQYF
TRBJ1-1 14 TRBV3-1 CASSRGGPNTEAFF
TRBJ2-1 16 TRBV24-1 CATSDPAGTGDNEQFF
TRBJ2-7 11 TRBV28 CASSLLKEQYF
TRBJ2-5 13 TRBV14 CASSHAGQETQYF
TRBJ2-7 17 TRBV28 CASTLWTGSRTSYEQYF
NA 17 TRBV11-2 CAGSLVFGQDRAYEQYF
TRBJ2-7 15 TRBV9 CASSRRGTSNHEQYF
TRBJ2-5 15 TRBV28 CASSFPSGSGETQYF
TRBJ2-5 15 TRBV7-3 CASRLTGRHEETQYF
TRBJ2-5 12 TRBV28 CASMVGVETQYF
TRBJ2-7 15 TRBV9 CASSPRLGGLYEQYF
TRBJ2-7 16 TRBV6-1 CANSEEVSGHYYEQYF